The 18 T cell receptor beta chains below were found in one sample sequenced in a study of immune cell composition in non-small cell lung cancer. Method: immunoSEQ multiplex PCR; TCRdb's copy keeps in-frame clones and lacks some. The sample gives about 6,600 clones, 82% of which show up once; 7.5% to 10% is in the top ten. Normal lung was taken at the farthest possible site, at least 3 cm from tumour. Specimen: non-adjacent lung tissue. These receptors were collected from a human donor with non-small cell lung cancer.

The rearrangement uses TRBV18 and TRBJ2-2; 7 nucleotides agree with TRBD1. The CDR3 is 13 residues long. Germline loops: CDR1 KGHSH, CDR2 LQKENI. Germline trimming cut 5 bases from V and 8 bases from J; bases unmatched to any gene: 5. The CDR3 here is CASSRQGSGELFF. In DNA form, the CDR3 reads TGTGCCAGCTCAAGACAGGGCTCGGGGGAGCTGTTTTTT.

The chain is built from TRBV11-3 and TRBJ1-1; D ambiguous. This CDR3 has 17 residues. V was cut by 4 bases and J by 0 bases, with 18 bases left in between. Germline CDR1 reads SGHNT; CDR2 reads YENEEA. The DNA of the CDR3 is TGTGCCAGCAGCTATTACCGGGTCCTTGGTTTGAACACTGAAGCTTTCTTT. Amino acids: CASSYYRVLGLNTEAFF.

CDR3 DNA sequence: TGCAGCGCAGTCGGACAGGGAGACGAGCAGTACTTC. Translating it yields CSAVGQGDEQYF. The gene calls are TRBV29-1 and TRBJ2-7; 8 bases line up with TRBD1. CDR3 length equals 12 residues. Trimming cost V 7 bases and J 5 bases; bases outside gene matches: 7. CDR1 and CDR2 (germline): SQVTM, ANQGSEA.

The V and J genes are TRBV5-4 and TRBJ2-1, with 9 bases fitting TRBD1. CDR1 and CDR2 (germline): SGHNT, YYREEE (reference sequence). With 5 bases clipped from V and 1 base from J, the junction kept 7 bases outside the gene matches. CDR3 size: 16 residues. CDR3 in amino acids: CASSHGQGRSYNEQFF. The CDR3 DNA reads as TGTGCCAGCAGTCATGGACAGGGGAGGTCCTACAATGAGCAGTTCTTC. Filled out from reference TRBV5-4 and TRBJ2-1, the complete variable domain reads ETGVTQSPTHLIKTRGQQVTLRCSSQSGHNTVSWYQQALGQGPQFIFQYYREEENGRGNFPPRFSGLQFPNYSSELNVNALELDDSALYLCASSHGQGRSYNEQFFGPGTRLTVL.

V usage is TRBV13 and J usage is TRBJ2-7; 7 bases fit TRBD1. The CDR3 is made up of 14 amino acids. Per germline, CDR1 PRHDT and CDR2 FYEKMQ (reference sequence). Trimming removed 3 bases from V and 0 bases from J; junction bases left unmatched: 2. The CDR3 protein is CASSLGQRSYEQYF. The CDR3, as DNA: TGTGCCAGCAGCTTGGGACAGCGCTCCTACGAGCAGTACTTC.

This clone showed up just once. CDR3 loop: CASSEDVDMDLILEAFF. DNA for the CDR3: TGTGCCAGCAGTGAAGATGTGGACATGGACCTGATCCTTGAAGCTTTCTTT. This chain connects TRBV6-1 to TRBJ1-1; tentatively, D is TRBD1 (5 bases). CDR1 MNHNS and CDR2 SASEGT come from the germline V gene. CDR3 length equals 17 residues. V was trimmed by 1 base and J by 7 bases, leaving 22 bases between them.

The rearrangement joins TRBV19 to TRBJ2-3; tentative D call: TRBD2 (5 bases). Trimming cost V 5 bases and J 5 bases, with 17 bases left between them. The CDR3 contains 15 residues. CDR1 is LNHDA and CDR2 is SQIVND in the germline V gene (reference sequence). The DNA for the CDR3 is TGTGCCAGTAGTTCCGGTTTGGGAGTTCGAGATACGCAGTATTTT. Amino acid sequence: CASSSGLGVRDTQYF.

In this sample, this clone turned up a few times. The CDR3 reads CASSTLVGSMNEQYF. CDR3 DNA: TGTGCCAGCAGTACTCTGGTCGGGAGCATGAACGAGCAGTACTTC. This rearrangement joins TRBV27 to TRBJ2-7, with a possible D match to TRBD2 (6 bases). The germline V gene encodes CDR1 MNHEY and CDR2 SMNVEV (reference sequence). There are 15 residues in the CDR3. Trimming took off 5 bases at V and 5 bases at J, with 19 bases between the two ends.

The CDR3 nucleotides read TGCGCCAGCAGTACACCCTCCTCCAACTATGGCTACACCTTC. Its protein product is CASSTPSSNYGYTF. This chain joins TRBV5-1 and TRBJ1-2; the D is unclear. The germline gives CDR1 SGHRS, CDR2 YFSETQ. V dropped 5 bases and J dropped 2 bases, with 13 bases sitting between them. This CDR3 comprises 14 residues.

This clone was seen a single time. The V call is TRBV27, the J call TRBJ2-2, with 9 bases fitting TRBD2. The CDR3 is made up of 16 amino acids. The trim removed 3 bases at V and 7 bases at J, leaving 9 bases unmatched. From germline, CDR1 is MNHEY and CDR2 SMNVEV (reference sequence). The CDR3 is CASSLWAGGPGGELFF. CDR3 coding DNA: TGTGCCAGCAGTTTGTGGGCGGGAGGGCCGGGCGGGGAGCTGTTTTTT.

The rearrangement uses TRBV11-2 and TRBJ2-7, with 7 nucleotides matching TRBD2. V shed 2 bases, J shed 6 bases, and the junction held 7 bases outside the gene matches. There are 14 residues in the CDR3. Germline V gives CDR1 SGHAT, CDR2 FQNNGV. CDR3 loop: CASSLQRGPGEQYF. The CDR3 region has the DNA TGTGCCAGCAGCTTACAGCGGGGTCCTGGCGAGCAGTACTTC.

V is TRBV5-6 and J is TRBJ2-7, with 9 nucleotides matching TRBD1. This CDR3 region has 15 residues. J lost 4 bases, V lost 0 bases, and 5 bases had no gene match. Germline-derived CDR1 and CDR2 are SGHDT and YYEEEE. The chain's CDR3 is CASSLGTGDLYEQYF. The DNA for the CDR3 is TGTGCCAGCAGCTTGGGGACAGGGGATCTGTACGAGCAGTACTTC.

The genes are TRBV2 and TRBJ1-5; D call uncertain. Trimming left V 8 bases short and J 1 base short, with 9 bases between. CDR1 is SNHLY and CDR2 is FYNNEI in the germline V gene. CDR3 size: 13 residues. The CDR3 DNA reads TGTGCCAGCGAGGTCGAGAGCAATCAGCCCCAGCATTTT. Amino acid sequence: CASEVESNQPQHF.

The CDR3 is CASSVVVNTEAFF. DNA of the CDR3: TGTGCCAGCAGTGTAGTAGTGAACACTGAAGCTTTCTTT. V is TRBV2 and J is TRBJ1-1; D remains ambiguous. The germline V and J ends were trimmed by 4 bases and 0 bases, with 6 bases remaining between them. The CDR3 spans 13 residues. The germline CDR1 and CDR2 sequences are SNHLY and FYNNEI.

V is TRBV28 and J is TRBJ2-1; weak D call: TRBD2 (7 bases). Per germline, CDR1 MDHEN and CDR2 SYDVKM. Trimming left V 10 bases short and J 1 base short, with 20 bases between. There are 16 residues in the CDR3. DNA of the CDR3: TGTGCCACCAAAGGGGGGGGTGGGAGGTCCTACAATGAGCAGTTCTTC. Its protein product is CATKGGGGRSYNEQFF.

The rearrangement uses TRBV9 and TRBJ2-1; 14 nucleotides align to TRBD2. Germline lookup yields CDR1 SGDLS and CDR2 YYNGEE. With 3 bases clipped from V and 8 bases from J, the junction kept 7 bases outside the gene matches. The CDR3 has 16 amino acids. CDR3 protein: CASSGRTSGRFHEQFF. In DNA form, the CDR3 reads TGTGCCAGCAGCGGGCGGACTAGCGGGAGGTTCCATGAGCAGTTCTTC.

This chain connects TRBV7-2 to TRBJ2-5; the D gene is possibly TRBD2 (6 bases). The germline V gene has CDR1 SGHTA and CDR2 FQGNSA. V was pared by 5 bases and J by 10 bases, with 17 bases between. This CDR3 has 13 amino acids. Written as DNA, the CDR3 is TGTGCCAGCAGCCTAGAGCGGGTCGCAGGCCAGTACTTC. Translation: CASSLERVAGQYF.

The chain couples TRBV7-6 to TRBJ1-3, with TRBD1 matching over 7 bases. CDR3 size: 14 residues. Germline values: CDR1 SGHVS, CDR2 FNYEAQ. Germline trimming cut 6 bases from V and 2 bases from J; bases unmatched to any gene: 4. The CDR3 bases are TGTGCCAGCAGGTCGGGACAGCCTGGAAACACCATATATTTT. Its translation: CASRSGQPGNTIYF.